Listed below are T cell receptor beta chains from one sample, sequenced in a study of blood T cell repertoires in COVID-19. Using immunoSEQ multiplex PCR, the repertoire was profiled, and TCRdb retains in-frame clones only, with some absent. The sample lists approximately 350,000 clones, roughly 90% occurring once. The material sequenced was peripheral blood. Source of these receptors: a man in his forties with acute or convalescent COVID-19. The CDR3 runs from the conserved cysteine through the conserved F or W. The D gene is left open where the match is weak. A clone size is listed for some rows: how often the clone was seen (once, few, many), or a class if it is expanded.

>.|.|TRBV11-3
CASSSRTGTNEQFF
>medium-sized|TRBD2|TRBV4-1
CASSQDRGLADTDTQYF
>.|TRBD1|TRBV10-2
CASRRSLGGNEQYF
>once|TRBD1|TRBV5-1
CASSLQGSSSYNEQFF
>.|.|TRBV7-8
CASSLRRLGMASVEGANVLTF
>.|TRBD1|TRBV3-1/TRBV3-2
CASSPGQGKDRRTEAFF
>once|TRBD1|TRBV5-1
CASSSTGTGGTGWLFF
>.|.|TRBV2
CASSSPRGNTEAFF
>.|TRBD1|TRBV9
CASSVAGPGGTYEQYF
>.|TRBD1|TRBV4-2
CASSRSSTGNYGYTF
>once|.|TRBV30
CAWSLYVAGRYNEQFF
>.|TRBD2|TRBV18
CASSPGTSRPEQFF
>.|.|TRBV27
CASGYPGTSYGYTF
>.|.|TRBV2
CASSAEAGELFF
>.|TRBD2|TRBV28
CASKLSWLAEYNEQFF
>.|TRBD1|TRBV2
CASSEPGQFWNEQFF
>.|.|TRBV2
CASSDWAKKSYEQYF